A selection of T cell receptor beta chains follows, all from one sample in a study of cytomegalovirus exposure and HLA in healthy donors. TCRdb's table, derived via immunoSEQ multiplex PCR, lists solely in-frame clones and lacks some. The repertoire holds over 45,000 clones, with about four fifths as singletons. Sequences were obtained from PBMCs. All receptors come from a boy aged 5-17 years in good health and CMV-seropositive. The CDR3 runs from the conserved cysteine through the conserved F or W. Fields, in order: V gene, J gene, CDR3 protein.

V: TRBV7-3
J: TRBJ2-7
CDR3: CASSSGTGSYEQYF

V: TRBV4-1
J: TRBJ1-5
CDR3: CASSQGPGGWNQPQHF

V: TRBV7-9
J: TRBJ2-2
CDR3: CATDEDFAGELFF

V: TRBV18
J: TRBJ1-5
CDR3: CASSPEQGNQPQHF

V: TRBV7-9
J: TRBJ1-1
CDR3: CASSETLF

V: TRBV4-1
J: TRBJ2-3
CDR3: CASSQTLGTGKTDTQYF

V: TRBV5-6
J: TRBJ2-1
CDR3: CASSSLSSYNEQFF

V: TRBV2
J: TRBJ2-7
CDR3: CASSGRERTYEQYF

V: TRBV9
J: TRBJ2-5
CDR3: CASSAGLQETQYF

V: TRBV27
J: TRBJ2-7
CDR3: CASSPTSGGTYEQYF

V: TRBV9
J: TRBJ2-3
CDR3: CASSVENEETQYF

V: TRBV4-2
J: TRBJ2-1
CDR3: CASSHPSGGATYNEQFF

V: TRBV10-3
J: TRBJ2-7
CDR3: CAISSRQPPTAYF

V: TRBV14
J: TRBJ2-7
CDR3: CASSPGGGPYEQYF

V: TRBV19
J: TRBJ1-1
CDR3: CASKYRANTEAFF

V: TRBV5-5
J: TRBJ2-5
CDR3: CASRAPGQKSGETQYF

V: TRBV6-5
J: TRBJ1-1
CDR3: CASQMGRNTEAFF

V: TRBV7-9
J: TRBJ1-4
CDR3: CASSLTSGGEKLFF

V: TRBV11-2
J: TRBJ1-6
CDR3: CASKLSLGGRASPLHF

V: TRBV9
J: TRBJ2-1
CDR3: CASSRGQLAGGRYNEQFF

V: TRBV18
J: TRBJ2-2
CDR3: CASSPAWRGTGELFF

V: TRBV7-8
J: TRBJ1-2
CDR3: CASSFAPGGAGYTF

V: TRBV13
J: TRBJ2-5
CDR3: CASSSPRGVKETQYF

V: TRBV29-1
J: TRBJ1-4
CDR3: CSAGGRREKLFF

V: TRBV9
J: TRBJ1-6
CDR3: CASSPAGESSPLHF

V: TRBV7-8
J: TRBJ1-1
CDR3: CASSRYAGTLRISAFF

V: TRBV5-1
J: TRBJ1-4
CDR3: CASSLGGFSDEKLFF

V: TRBV15
J: TRBJ1-5
CDR3: CATSRPRGQPQHF

V: TRBV19
J: TRBJ2-7
CDR3: CASSIVGSSYEQYF

V: TRBV5-1
J: TRBJ1-1
CDR3: CASSLPGNTEAFF

V: TRBV7-8
J: TRBJ2-1
CDR3: CASTSRTSGNEQFF

V: TRBV6-5
J: TRBJ2-7
CDR3: CASRLQGTSSYEQYF

V: TRBV27
J: TRBJ2-5
CDR3: CASSLQPGHLETQYF

V: TRBV5-4
J: TRBJ1-2
CDR3: CASSLGRGTSLDGYTF

V: TRBV6-1
J: TRBJ1-5
CDR3: CASSDRGLREPQHF

V: TRBV4-1
J: TRBJ2-2
CDR3: CASSLDTGELFF

V: TRBV5-5
J: TRBJ2-7
CDR3: CATGQGIYSYEQYF

V: TRBV19
J: TRBJ1-3
CDR3: CASSMVGGPSGNTIYF

V: TRBV2
J: TRBJ2-6
CDR3: CASSEDGRQGPANVLTF

V: TRBV7-2
J: TRBJ1-2
CDR3: CASSSGTGGYTF

V: TRBV6-6
J: TRBJ2-3
CDR3: CASSPTKVGGPDTQYF

V: TRBV5-6
J: TRBJ2-7
CDR3: CASSFEGFQYF

V: TRBV6-1
J: TRBJ1-5
CDR3: CASSELLGQGDQPQHF

V: TRBV2
J: TRBJ1-4
CDR3: CASTEGANEKLFF

V: TRBV5-6
J: TRBJ1-2
CDR3: CASSPRPGYYGYTF

V: TRBV10-3
J: TRBJ1-2
CDR3: CAISDRGSPGYTF

V: TRBV18
J: TRBJ2-3
CDR3: CASSPRGVAGGPSLGTDTQYF

V: TRBV6-1
J: TRBJ2-5
CDR3: CASRTDRKETQYF

V: TRBV5-4
J: TRBJ2-1
CDR3: CASSLGGGAASEQFF

V: TRBV6-6
J: TRBJ2-3
CDR3: CASSRGDTQYF

V: TRBV5-1
J: TRBJ1-5
CDR3: CASSLQPVGGGQPQHF